A selection of T cell receptor beta chains follows, all from one sample in a study of OX40 agonist ivuxolimab in advanced cancers. Only in-frame clones appear in the TCRdb table, and some are missing; sequencing was by immunoSEQ multiplex PCR. Altogether about 78,000 clones are present, 85% to 95% being singletons, with the ten largest covering about 3%. Specimen: CD4+ or CD8+ T cells sorted from blood, collected in a trial of the OX40 agonist ivuxolimab. Source of these receptors: an adult with an advanced solid tumor such as melanoma, head and neck, liver or kidney cancer. The CDR3 runs from the conserved cysteine through the conserved F or W. Each record gives: D gene, V gene, J gene, clone size, CDR3 protein, CDR3 DNA. The D gene is left open where the match is weak. Some rows have no size entry. The others give once, few or many, or a class for an expanded clone.

>.|TRBV11-2|TRBJ2-7|.
CASSSDISSNEQYF
TGTGCCAGCAGCTCAGATATTAGCTCAAACGAGCAGTACTTC
>.|TRBV21-1|TRBJ1-1|.
CASSKLTGWGTEAFF
TGTGCCAGCAGCAAACTGACAGGGTGGGGCACTGAAGCTTTCTTT
>.|TRBV7-6|TRBJ2-1|.
CASSLKGDNEQFF
TGTGCCAGCAGCTTAAAAGGGGACAATGAGCAGTTCTTC
>.|TRBV7-8|TRBJ1-5|.
CASSLIAGNQPQHF
TGTGCCAGCAGCTTAATTGCAGGGAATCAGCCCCAGCATTTT
>.|TRBV19|TRBJ1-5|.
CASSIGGTSILWHQPQHF
TGTGCCAGTAGTATAGGGGGAACCTCGATACTTTGGCATCAGCCCCAGCATTTT
>TRBD1|TRBV19|TRBJ1-2|once
CASSRGTGGGYGYTF
TGTGCCAGTAGCAGGGGGACAGGGGGAGGCTATGGCTACACCTTC
>TRBD1|TRBV5-4|TRBJ1-2|.
CASSLVGDRAQGYTF
TGTGCCAGCAGCTTGGTAGGTGACAGGGCTCAGGGCTACACCTTC
>.|TRBV10-2|TRBJ1-5|.
CASSESWQPQHF
TGCGCCAGCAGTGAGTCCTGGCAGCCCCAGCATTTT
>TRBD1|TRBV19|TRBJ2-2|.
CASSTSSQGTGGELFF
TGTGCCAGTAGTACGAGCTCACAGGGGACGGGCGGGGAGCTGTTTTTT
>.|TRBV6-5|TRBJ2-2|.
CASSYNRQGPGELFF
TGTGCCAGCAGTTACAATAGGCAGGGGCCCGGGGAGCTGTTTTTT
>.|TRBV5-4|TRBJ2-7|.
CASSLEGRSYEQYF
TGTGCCAGCAGCTTGGAGGGAAGGAGCTACGAGCAGTACTTC
>.|TRBV10-3|TRBJ1-2|.
CAISEGNTYGYTF
TGTGCCATCAGTGAAGGGAACACCTATGGCTACACCTTC
>.|TRBV30|TRBJ2-3|.
CAWSGGASASTDTQYF
TGTGCCTGGAGTGGAGGGGCTAGCGCCAGCACAGATACGCAGTATTTT
>.|TRBV4-1|TRBJ2-4|.
CASSDLGAKNIQYF
TGCGCCAGCAGCGACCTCGGGGCCAAAAACATTCAGTACTTC
>.|TRBV11-2|TRBJ1-2|.
CASSLSEANYGYTF
TGTGCCAGCAGCTTGTCTGAAGCTAACTATGGCTACACCTTC
>TRBD1|TRBV9|TRBJ1-1|.
CASSPGTARTEAFF
TGTGCCAGCAGCCCCGGGACAGCAAGGACTGAAGCTTTCTTT
>.|TRBV6-1|TRBJ2-2|.
CASQKGHTGELFF
TGTGCCAGCCAGAAGGGACACACCGGGGAGCTGTTTTTT
>TRBD1|TRBV28|TRBJ2-1|.
CASSPPDRDEQFF
TGTGCCAGCAGCCCTCCCGACAGGGATGAGCAGTTCTTC
>.|TRBV28|TRBJ1-1|.
CASSLWDEAFF
TGTGCCAGCAGTTTATGGGATGAAGCTTTCTTT
>.|TRBV1|TRBJ1-4|.
CTSSRRDMYNEKLFF
TGCACCAGCAGCCGCCGGGACATGTATAATGAAAAACTGTTTTTT
>.|TRBV5-1|TRBJ2-1|once
CASSAARGGRSSYNEQFF
TGCGCCAGCAGCGCTGCTCGCGGGGGCCGCAGCTCCTACAATGAGCAGTTCTTC
>TRBD2|TRBV5-1|TRBJ2-3|.
CASSPGLAESTDTQYF
TGCGCCAGCAGCCCGGGACTAGCGGAGAGCACAGATACGCAGTATTTT
>.|TRBV11-2|TRBJ2-1|.
CASSLALDAPYNEQFF
TGTGCCAGCAGCTTAGCACTAGATGCTCCCTACAATGAGCAGTTCTTC
>.|TRBV6-6|TRBJ1-2|.
CASSYPLTRGRYGYTF
TGTGCCAGCAGTTACCCACTGACAAGGGGCCGGTATGGCTACACCTTC
>.|TRBV30|TRBJ2-5|.
CAWKLQGLGTQYF
TGTGCCTGGAAGTTACAGGGTCTGGGGACCCAGTACTTC
>.|TRBV5-4|TRBJ1-2|.
CASSLTSGYGYTF
TGTGCCAGCAGCTTGACCAGCGGGTATGGCTACACCTTC
>.|TRBV4-1|TRBJ2-2|.
CASTRTVDSRGTGELFF
TGCGCCAGCACCCGGACGGTTGATTCGCGAGGCACCGGGGAGCTGTTTTTT
>TRBD1|TRBV11-2|TRBJ2-1|.
CASSTRTGGNNEQFF
TGTGCCAGCAGTACCCGGACAGGGGGAAACAATGAGCAGTTCTTC
>.|TRBV28|TRBJ2-3|.
CASGPEGHF
TGTGCCAGCGGACCGGAGGGTCATTTT
>.|TRBV5-5|TRBJ2-7|.
CASSLTLDYFGYEQYF
TGTGCCAGCAGCTTGACCCTGGACTACTTTGGCTACGAGCAGTACTTC
>TRBD2|TRBV18|TRBJ2-2|.
CASPGGPANTGELFF
TGTGCCAGCCCGGGGGGGCCCGCGAACACCGGGGAGCTGTTTTTT
>TRBD2|TRBV2|TRBJ2-1|.
CASSVIAGGDNEQFF
TGTGCCAGCAGCGTTATAGCGGGGGGCGACAATGAGCAGTTCTTC
>.|TRBV6-1|TRBJ2-7|.
CASSVNQGIYEQYF
TGTGCCAGCAGTGTTAATCAAGGGATATACGAGCAGTACTTC
>TRBD1|TRBV6-5|TRBJ2-3|.
CASSRQGVTDTQYF
TGTGCCAGCAGTCGACAGGGGGTAACGGATACGCAGTATTTT
>.|TRBV5-1|TRBJ2-7|.
CASSLEGISYEQYF
TGCGCCAGCAGCTTGGAAGGCATCTCCTACGAGCAGTACTTC
>TRBD2|TRBV28|TRBJ2-5|.
CASSLAGRSGRSKTQYF
TGTGCCAGCAGTTTGGCCGGGCGGAGCGGGAGGTCAAAGACCCAGTACTTC
>.|TRBV28|TRBJ1-4|.
CASSIFRVGGEKLFF
TGTGCCAGCAGTATTTTCAGGGTAGGCGGAGAAAAACTGTTTTTT